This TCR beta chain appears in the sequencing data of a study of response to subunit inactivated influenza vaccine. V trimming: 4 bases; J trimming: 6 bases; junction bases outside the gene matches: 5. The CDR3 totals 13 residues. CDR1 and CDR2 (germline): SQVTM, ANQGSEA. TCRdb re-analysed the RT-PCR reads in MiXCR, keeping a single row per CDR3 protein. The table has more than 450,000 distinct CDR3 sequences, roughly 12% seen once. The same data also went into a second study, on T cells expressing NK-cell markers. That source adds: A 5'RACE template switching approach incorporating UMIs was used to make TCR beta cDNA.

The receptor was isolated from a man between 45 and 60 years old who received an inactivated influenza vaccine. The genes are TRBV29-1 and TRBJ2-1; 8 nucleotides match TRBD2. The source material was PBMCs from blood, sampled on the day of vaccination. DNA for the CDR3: TGCAGCGTTGCCCGGGGGGGTCGCAATGAGCAGTTCTTC. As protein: CSVARGGRNEQFF.